This paragraph reports one T cell receptor beta chain. This sample is drawn from a study of blood T cell repertoires in COVID-19. Measured with immunoSEQ multiplex PCR; TCRdb has only the in-frame clones, and not every one. The sample lists 250,000 to 350,000 clones, approximately 84% occurring once. Germline V gene data show CDR1 as SEHNR and CDR2 as FQNEAQ (reference sequence). The CDR3 runs 12 residues. Trimming removed 9 bases at V and 4 bases at J, with 12 bases between. The sequence was obtained from a human donor with COVID-19, enrolled during active disease. The donor label of this sample is uncertain. Material for sequencing was peripheral blood. The chain has TRBV7-9 and TRBJ1-2, with unresolved D. As DNA, the CDR3 is TGTGCCAGTTCGCCGGGATCCTATGGCTACACCTTC. Translating it yields CASSPGSYGYTF.